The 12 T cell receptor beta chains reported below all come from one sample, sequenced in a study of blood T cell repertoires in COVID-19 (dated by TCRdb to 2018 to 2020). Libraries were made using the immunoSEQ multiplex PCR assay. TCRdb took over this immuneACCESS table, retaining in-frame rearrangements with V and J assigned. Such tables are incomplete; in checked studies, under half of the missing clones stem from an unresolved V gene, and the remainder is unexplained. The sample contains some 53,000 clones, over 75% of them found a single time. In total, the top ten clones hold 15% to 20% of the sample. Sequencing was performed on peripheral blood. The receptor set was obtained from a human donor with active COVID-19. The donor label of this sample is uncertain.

The CDR3 nucleotides are TGTGCCAGCAGCCGATGGGGCGACACTGAAGCTTTCTTT. Amino acids: CASSRWGDTEAFF. The genes are TRBV7-9 and TRBJ1-1, with D perhaps matching TRBD1 (5 bases). Trimming left V 5 bases short and J 3 bases short, with 10 bases between. Germline values: CDR1 SEHNR, CDR2 FQNEAQ (reference sequence). This CDR3 contains 13 residues.

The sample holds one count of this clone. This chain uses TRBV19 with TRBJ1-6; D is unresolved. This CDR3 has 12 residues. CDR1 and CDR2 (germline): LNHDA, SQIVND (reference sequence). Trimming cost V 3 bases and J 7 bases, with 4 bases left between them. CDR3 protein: CASSIQNSPLHF. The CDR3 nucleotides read TGTGCCAGTAGTATTCAGAATTCACCCCTCCACTTT.

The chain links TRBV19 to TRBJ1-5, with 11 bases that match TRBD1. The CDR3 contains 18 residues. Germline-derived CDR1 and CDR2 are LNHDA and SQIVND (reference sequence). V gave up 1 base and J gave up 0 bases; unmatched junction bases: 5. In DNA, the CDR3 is TGTGCCAGTAGTATAGCGCTGGGACAGGGGGTTAGCAATCAGCCCCAGCATTTT. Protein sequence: CASSIALGQGVSNQPQHF. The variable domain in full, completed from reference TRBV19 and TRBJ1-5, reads DGGITQSPKYLFRKEGQNVTLSCEQNLNHDAMYWYRQDPGQGLRLIYYSQIVNDFQKGDIAEGYSVSREKKESFPLTVTSAQKNPTAFYLCASSIALGQGVSNQPQHFGDGTRLSIL.

CDR3 DNA sequence: TGTGCCAGCAGCACGCCTCGGGACACTTACACCGGGGAGCTGTTTTTT. Residues: CASSTPRDTYTGELFF. The V gene is TRBV9, the J gene TRBJ2-2; a weak D match, TRBD1 (6 bases). CDR1 is SGDLS and CDR2 is YYNGEE in the germline V gene. V was clipped by 4 bases and J by 3 bases, with 16 bases between them. The CDR3 runs to 16 residues.

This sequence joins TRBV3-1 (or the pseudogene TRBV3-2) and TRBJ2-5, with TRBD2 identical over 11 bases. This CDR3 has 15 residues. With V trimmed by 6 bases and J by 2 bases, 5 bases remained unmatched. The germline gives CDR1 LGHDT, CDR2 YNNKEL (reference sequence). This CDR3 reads CASRLAGGEQETQYF. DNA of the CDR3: TGTGCCAGCAGATTAGCGGGGGGGGAACAAGAGACCCAGTACTTC.

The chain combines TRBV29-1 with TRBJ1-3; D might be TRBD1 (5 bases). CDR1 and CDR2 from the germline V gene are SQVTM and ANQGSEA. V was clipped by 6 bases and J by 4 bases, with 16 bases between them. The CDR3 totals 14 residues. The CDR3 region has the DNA TGCAGCGTGGCCCACGGGGGATCCGGAAACACCATATATTTT. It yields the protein CSVAHGGSGNTIYF.

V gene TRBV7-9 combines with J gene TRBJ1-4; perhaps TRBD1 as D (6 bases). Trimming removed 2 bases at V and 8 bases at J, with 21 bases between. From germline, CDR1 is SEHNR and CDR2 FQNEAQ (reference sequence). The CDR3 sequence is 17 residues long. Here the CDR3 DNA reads TGTGCCAGCAGCTTACCTTGGGGAGGGGGGGAACAAGAAAAACTGTTTTTT. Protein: CASSLPWGGGEQEKLFF.

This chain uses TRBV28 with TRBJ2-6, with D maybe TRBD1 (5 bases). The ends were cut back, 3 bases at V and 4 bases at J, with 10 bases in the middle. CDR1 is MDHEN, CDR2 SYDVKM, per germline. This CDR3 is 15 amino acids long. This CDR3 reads CASSFSGYGANVLTF. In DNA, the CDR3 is TGTGCCAGCAGTTTCTCAGGGTACGGGGCCAACGTCCTGACTTTC. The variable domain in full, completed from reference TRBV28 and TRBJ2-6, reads DVKVTQSSRYLVKRTGEKVFLECVQDMDHENMFWYRQDPGLGLRLIYFSYDVKMKEKGDIPEGYSVSREKKERFSLILESASTNQTSMYLCASSFSGYGANVLTFGAGSRLTVL.

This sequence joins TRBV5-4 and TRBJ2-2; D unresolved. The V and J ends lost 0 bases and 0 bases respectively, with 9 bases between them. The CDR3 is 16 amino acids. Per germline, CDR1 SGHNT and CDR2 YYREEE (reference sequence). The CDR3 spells CASSLVFSANTGELFF. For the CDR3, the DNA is TGTGCCAGCAGCTTGGTCTTCAGCGCGAACACCGGGGAGCTGTTTTTT.

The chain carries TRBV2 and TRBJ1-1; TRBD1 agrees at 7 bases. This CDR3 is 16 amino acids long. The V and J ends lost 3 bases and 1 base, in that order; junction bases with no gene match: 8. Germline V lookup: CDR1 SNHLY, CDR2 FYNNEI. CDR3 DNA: TGTGCCAGCAGTGACCCTCCGGGACAGTCGAACACTGAAGCTTTCTTT. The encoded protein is CASSDPPGQSNTEAFF.

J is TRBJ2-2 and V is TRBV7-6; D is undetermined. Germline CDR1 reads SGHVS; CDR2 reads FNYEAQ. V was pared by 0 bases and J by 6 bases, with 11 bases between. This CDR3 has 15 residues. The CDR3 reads CASSLAVSRAGELFF. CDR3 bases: TGTGCCAGCAGCTTAGCGGTTAGCCGGGCCGGGGAGCTGTTTTTT.

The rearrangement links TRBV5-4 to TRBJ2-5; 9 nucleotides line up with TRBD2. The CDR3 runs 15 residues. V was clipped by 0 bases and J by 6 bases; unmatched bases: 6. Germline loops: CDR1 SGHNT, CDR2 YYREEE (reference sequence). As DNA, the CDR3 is TGTGCCAGCAGCTTGGACGGACTAGCGATCCAGACCCAGTACTTC. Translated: CASSLDGLAIQTQYF.